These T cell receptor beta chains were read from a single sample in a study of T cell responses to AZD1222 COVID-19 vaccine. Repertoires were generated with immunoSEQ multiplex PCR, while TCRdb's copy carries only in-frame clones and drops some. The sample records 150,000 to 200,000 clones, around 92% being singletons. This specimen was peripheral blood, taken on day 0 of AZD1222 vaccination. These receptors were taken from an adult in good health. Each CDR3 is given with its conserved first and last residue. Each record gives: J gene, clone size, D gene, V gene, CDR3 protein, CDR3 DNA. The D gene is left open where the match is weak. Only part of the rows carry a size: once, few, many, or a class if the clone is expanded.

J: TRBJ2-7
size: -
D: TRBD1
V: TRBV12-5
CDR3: CASGFGQGAYEQYF
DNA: TGTGCTAGTGGTTTTGGACAGGGGGCATACGAGCAGTACTTC

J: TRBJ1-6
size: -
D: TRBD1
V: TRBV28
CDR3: CASGLDRAYSPLHF
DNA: TGTGCCAGCGGGTTGGACAGGGCTTATTCACCCCTCCACTTT

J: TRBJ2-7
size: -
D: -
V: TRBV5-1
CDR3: CASSGQGSSYEQYF
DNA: TGCGCCAGCAGCGGGCAGGGGAGCTCCTACGAGCAGTACTTC

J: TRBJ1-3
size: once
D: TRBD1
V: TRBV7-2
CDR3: CASSATGAAGNTIYF
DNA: TGTGCCAGCAGCGCTACAGGGGCCGCTGGAAACACCATATATTTT

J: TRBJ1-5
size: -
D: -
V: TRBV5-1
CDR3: CASSLDGNQPQHF
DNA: TGCGCCAGCAGCTTGGACGGCAATCAGCCCCAGCATTTT

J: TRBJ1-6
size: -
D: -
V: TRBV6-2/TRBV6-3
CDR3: CASSYSGTAWSPLHF
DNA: TGTGCCAGCAGTTATTCTGGGACGGCCTGGTCACCCCTCCACTTT

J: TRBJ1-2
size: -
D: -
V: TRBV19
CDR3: CASSSGNGYTF
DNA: TGTGCCAGTAGTAGTGGTAATGGCTACACCTTC

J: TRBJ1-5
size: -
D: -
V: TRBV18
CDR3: CASSPPPGWNQPQHF
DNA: TGTGCCAGCTCACCCCCCCCAGGGTGGAATCAGCCCCAGCATTTT

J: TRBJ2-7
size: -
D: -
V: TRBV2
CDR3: CASSVRARSYEQYF
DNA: TGTGCCAGCAGCGTACGTGCCAGATCCTACGAGCAGTACTTC

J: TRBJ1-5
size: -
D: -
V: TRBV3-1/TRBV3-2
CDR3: CASSPTLNQPQHF
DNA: TGTGCCAGCAGCCCCACTCTGAATCAGCCCCAGCATTTT

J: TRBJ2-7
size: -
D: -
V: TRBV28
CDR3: CASSLFGRGISYEQYF
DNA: TGTGCCAGCAGTTTATTTGGCAGGGGAATTTCCTACGAGCAGTACTTC

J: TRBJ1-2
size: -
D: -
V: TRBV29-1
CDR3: CSAITGNYGYTF
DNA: TGCAGCGCAATTACAGGGAACTATGGCTACACCTTC

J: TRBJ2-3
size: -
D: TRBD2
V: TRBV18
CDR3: CASSPLPGLAENTQYF
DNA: TGTGCCAGCTCACCTTTGCCGGGACTAGCGGAGAATACGCAGTATTTT

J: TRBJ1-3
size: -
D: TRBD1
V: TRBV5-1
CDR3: CASSMLGQGTNTIYF
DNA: TGCGCCAGCAGCATGTTGGGACAGGGGACAAACACCATATATTTT

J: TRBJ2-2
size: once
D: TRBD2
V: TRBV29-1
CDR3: CSPGGRGNTGELFF
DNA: TGCAGCCCCGGGGGGAGGGGGAACACCGGGGAGCTGTTTTTT

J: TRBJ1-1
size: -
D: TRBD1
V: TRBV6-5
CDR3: CASSYSGTVNTEAFF
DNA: TGTGCCAGCAGTTACTCCGGGACAGTGAACACTGAAGCTTTCTTT

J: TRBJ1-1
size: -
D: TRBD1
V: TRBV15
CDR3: CATERDRGTAEAFF
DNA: TGTGCCACCGAGAGGGACAGGGGAACGGCTGAAGCTTTCTTT

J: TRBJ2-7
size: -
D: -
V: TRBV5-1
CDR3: CASSPTGSYEQYF
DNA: TGCGCCAGCAGCCCGACAGGTTCCTACGAGCAGTACTTC

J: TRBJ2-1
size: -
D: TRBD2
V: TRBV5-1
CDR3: CASSLGSLGLAGIYNEQFF
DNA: TGCGCCAGCAGCCTAGGATCATTGGGACTAGCGGGGATCTACAATGAGCAGTTCTTC

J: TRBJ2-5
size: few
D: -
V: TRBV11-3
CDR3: CASSLDSETQYF
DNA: TGTGCCAGCAGCTTAGATTCCGAGACCCAGTACTTC

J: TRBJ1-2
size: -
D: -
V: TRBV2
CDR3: CASRYPGGRNGYTF
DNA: TGTGCCAGCCGCTACCCCGGGGGGCGCAATGGCTACACCTTC

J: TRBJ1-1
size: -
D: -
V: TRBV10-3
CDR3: CAIISQHLNTEAFF
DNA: TGTGCCATCATTAGTCAACACCTGAACACTGAAGCTTTCTTT

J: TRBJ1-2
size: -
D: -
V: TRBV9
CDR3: CASSVAVGRERGYGYTF
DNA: TGTGCCAGCAGCGTAGCCGTGGGGAGAGAAAGGGGGTATGGCTACACCTTC

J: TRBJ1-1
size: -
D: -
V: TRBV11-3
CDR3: CASSLDLRRGYTEAFF
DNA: TGTGCCAGCAGCTTAGATCTTCGGCGGGGATACACTGAAGCTTTCTTT

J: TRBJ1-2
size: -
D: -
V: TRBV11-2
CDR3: CASSGIASPDYGYTF
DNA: TGTGCCAGCAGTGGCATCGCGTCCCCCGACTATGGCTACACCTTC

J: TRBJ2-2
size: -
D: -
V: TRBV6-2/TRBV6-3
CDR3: CASSSSSYRVTGELFF
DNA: TGTGCCAGCAGCTCATCCTCGTACAGGGTCACCGGGGAGCTGTTTTTT

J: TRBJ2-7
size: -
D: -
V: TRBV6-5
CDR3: CASSYLDEQYF
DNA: TGTGCCAGCAGTTACTTGGACGAGCAGTACTTC

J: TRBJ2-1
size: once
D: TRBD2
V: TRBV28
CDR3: CASSPASMAGGNEQFF
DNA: TGTGCCAGCAGCCCAGCCTCAATGGCGGGGGGCAATGAGCAGTTCTTC

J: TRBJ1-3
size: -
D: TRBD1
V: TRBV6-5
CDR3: CASRTGNSGNTIYF
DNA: TGTGCCAGCAGGACAGGGAACTCTGGAAACACCATATATTTT

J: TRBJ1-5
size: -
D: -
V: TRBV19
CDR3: CASRRGSNQPQHF
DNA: TGTGCCAGCCGGAGAGGTAGCAATCAGCCCCAGCATTTT